The next 10 T cell receptor beta chains were all read from a single sample in a study of CD8+CD57+ T cells in acquired aplastic anemia. CD8+CD57+ cell expansion, shown by flow cytometry, had occurred in the patients selected for sequencing. Profiling of TCR beta VDJ combinations and CDR3 sequences used genomic DNA as template. TCRdb redid the calling of the reads with MiXCR, one entry per CDR3 protein. The sample holds around 80,000 distinct CDR3 sequences, roughly 70% seen once. Sequenced input: sorted CD4+, CD8+, or CD8+CD57+ T cells (not recorded which) from PBMCs. The receptor set was obtained from a human donor with aplastic anemia.

The chain is built from TRBV24-1 and TRBJ2-5; TRBD1 aligns across 7 bases. Germline V lookup: CDR1 KGHDR, CDR2 SFDVKD. The CDR3 loop spans 15 amino acids. The junction had 5 bases not matched to a gene; V was cut back by 5 bases and J by 0 bases. CDR3 nucleotide sequence: TGTGCCACCAGTGGCTTTGACAGGGACCAAGAGACCCAGTACTTC. It codes for CATSGFDRDQETQYF.

About this clonotype: The DNA is left out, because the CDR3 cannot be placed on it with certainty; the CDR3 is given as TCRdb lists it. The rearrangement links TRBV7-3 to TRBJ2-3; the table names TRBD1, a call not compared with the DNA. A total of 13 residues make up the CDR3, ends included. Germline V gives CDR1 SGHTA, CDR2 FQGTGA. CDR3 amino acids: CASSLTVGEGAYF.

This clonotype was counted ten times or more. The chain joins TRBV6-2 or TRBV6-3 to TRBJ2-3, with D tentatively TRBD2 (5 bases). Germline CDR1 is MNHEY and CDR2 is SVGEGT. Trimming shortened V by 8 bases and J by 6 bases, and 9 bases separated the two germline ends. The CDR3 consists of 11 residues. The CDR3 DNA reads TGTGCCAGCCGTCGGGGTGATACGCAGTATTTT. This translates into CASRRGDTQYF.

This chain joins TRBV7-2 and TRBJ1-1; D gene ambiguous. V lost 5 bases and J lost 1, with 8 bases in between. This CDR3 contains 13 residues. The germline CDR1 and CDR2 sequences are SGHTA and FQGNSA. The CDR3 here is CASSAPANTEAFF. CDR3 sequence (DNA): TGTGCCAGCAGCGCCCCCGCGAACACTGAAGCTTTCTTT.

For the CDR3, the DNA is TGCGCCAGCAGCCCGATAAACGGGACAAATAACTACAATGAGCAGTTCTTC. Encoded protein: CASSPINGTNNYNEQFF. This chain joins TRBV5-1 and TRBJ2-1; a possible D gene is TRBD1 (6 bases). The germline gives CDR1 SGHRS, CDR2 YFSETQ. CDR3 length: 17 amino acids. Trimming took off 4 bases at V and 3 bases at J, with 20 bases between the two ends.

This clonotype appeared a few times. The chain combines TRBV10-2 with TRBJ2-7; TRBD2 agrees at 10 bases. V dropped 3 bases and J dropped 2; count of bases not matched to a gene: 1. Per germline, CDR1 WSHSY and CDR2 SAAADI. This CDR3 has 14 amino acids. CDR3 DNA sequence: TGCGCCAGCAGTGATAGCGGGGGGCCCTACGAGCAGTACTTC. Its translation is CASSDSGGPYEQYF.

This rearrangement joins TRBV7-6 to TRBJ2-6; D gene uncertain. With 6 bases removed from V and 4 bases from J, the gap between germline ends came to 10 bases. The CDR3 has 14 amino acids. Germline CDR1 reads SGHVS; CDR2 reads FNYEAQ. CDR3 sequence (DNA): TGTGCCAGCAGACCGTCGAGGGGGGCCAACGTCCTGACTTTC. Translation gives CASRPSRGANVLTF.

This clonotype turned up a few times. The chain uses TRBV24-1 and TRBJ2-1; D is ambiguous. The CDR3 is made up of 16 amino acids. V was clipped by 5 bases and J by 5 bases, with 18 bases between them. Germline-derived CDR1 and CDR2 are KGHDR and SFDVKD. The CDR3 spells CATSGGLHHGDNEQFF. CDR3 DNA: TGTGCCACCAGTGGAGGCCTACACCATGGAGACAATGAGCAGTTCTTC.

The chain employs TRBV19 and TRBJ2-2; a weak D match, TRBD1 (5 bases). The CDR3 is 14 amino acids. Germline V lookup: CDR1 LNHDA, CDR2 SQIVND (reference sequence). Trimming removed 5 bases from V and 1 base from J, with 8 bases in between. This CDR3 reads CASSLGQNTGELFF. CDR3 DNA: TGTGCCAGTAGTTTAGGACAGAACACCGGGGAGCTGTTTTTT.

This clonotype occurred many times. V gene TRBV7-3 combines with J gene TRBJ2-3, with 15 nucleotides matching TRBD2. Trimming took 3 bases from V and 4 from J; bases not matched to a gene: 5. This CDR3 has 17 amino acids. Germline V gene data show CDR1 as SGHTA and CDR2 as FQGTGA. CDR3 coding DNA: TGTGCCAGCAGCTTGCTCGGACTAGCGGGAGGGCCAGATACGCAGTATTTT. This translates into CASSLLGLAGGPDTQYF.